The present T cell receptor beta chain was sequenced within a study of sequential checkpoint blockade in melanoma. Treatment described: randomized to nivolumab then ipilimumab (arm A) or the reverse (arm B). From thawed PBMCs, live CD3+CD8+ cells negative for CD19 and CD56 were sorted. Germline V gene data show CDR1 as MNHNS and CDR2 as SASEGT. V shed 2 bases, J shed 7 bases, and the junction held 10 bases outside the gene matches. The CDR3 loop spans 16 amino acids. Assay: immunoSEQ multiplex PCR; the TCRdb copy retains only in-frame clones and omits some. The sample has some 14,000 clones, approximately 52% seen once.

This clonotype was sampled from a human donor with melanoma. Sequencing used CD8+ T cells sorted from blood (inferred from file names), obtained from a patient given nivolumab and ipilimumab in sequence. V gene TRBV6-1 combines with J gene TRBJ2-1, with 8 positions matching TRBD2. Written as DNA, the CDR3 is TGTGCCAGCAGTGAATCTGAGCGGGAGTTGAAAAATGAGCAGTTCTTC. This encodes CASSESERELKNEQFF.